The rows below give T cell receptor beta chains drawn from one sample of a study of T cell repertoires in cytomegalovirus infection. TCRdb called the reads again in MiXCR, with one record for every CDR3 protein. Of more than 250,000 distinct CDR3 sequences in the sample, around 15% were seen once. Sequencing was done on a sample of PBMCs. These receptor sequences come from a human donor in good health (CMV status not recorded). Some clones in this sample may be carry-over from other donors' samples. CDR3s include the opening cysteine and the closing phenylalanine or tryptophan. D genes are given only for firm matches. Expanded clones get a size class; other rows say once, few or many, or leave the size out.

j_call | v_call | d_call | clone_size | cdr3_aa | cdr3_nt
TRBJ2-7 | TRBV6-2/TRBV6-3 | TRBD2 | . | CASSYSASGYEQYF | TGTGCCAGCAGTTACTCGGCTAGCGGCTACGAGCAGTACTTC
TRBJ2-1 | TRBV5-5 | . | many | CASSVVAGDTYNEQFF | TGTGCCAGCAGCGTGGTGGCAGGGGACACCTACAATGAGCAGTTCTTC
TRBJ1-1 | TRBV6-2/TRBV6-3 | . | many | CASSYYQGSTEAFF | TGTGCCAGCAGTTACTATCAGGGAAGCACTGAAGCTTTCTTT
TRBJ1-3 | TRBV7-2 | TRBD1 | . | CASSTWDRTSSGNTIYF | TGTGCCAGCAGCACGTGGGACAGGACTTCCTCTGGAAACACCATATATTTT
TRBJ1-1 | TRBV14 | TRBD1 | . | CASLPTGMNTEAFF | TGTGCCAGCCTTCCGACAGGGATGAACACTGAAGCTTTCTTT
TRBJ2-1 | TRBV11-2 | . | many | CASSTRTTHNEQFF | TGTGCCAGCAGCACCAGGACTACTCACAATGAGCAGTTCTTC
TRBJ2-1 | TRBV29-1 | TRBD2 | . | CSTGGGLGGNEQFF | TGCAGCACCGGGGGGGGGCTAGGGGGGAATGAGCAGTTCTTC
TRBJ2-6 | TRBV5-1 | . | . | CASSLGPYSGANVLTF | TGCGCCAGCAGCTTGGGACCGTACTCTGGGGCCAACGTCCTGACTTTC
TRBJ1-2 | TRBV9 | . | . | CASSAVGVNYGYTF | TGTGCCAGCAGCGCGGTGGGGGTAAACTATGGCTACACCTTC
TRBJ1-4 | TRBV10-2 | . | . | CASSAGLIHTNEKLFF | TGCGCCAGCTCCGCAGGGCTGATTCACACTAATGAAAAACTGTTTTTT
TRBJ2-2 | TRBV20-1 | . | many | CSGKGGSNTGELFF | TGCAGTGGAAAGGGGGGGTCGAACACCGGGGAGCTGTTTTTT
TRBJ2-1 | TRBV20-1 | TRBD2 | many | CSAPTSGVGNEQFF | TGCAGTGCGCCAACTAGCGGGGTTGGGAATGAGCAGTTCTTC
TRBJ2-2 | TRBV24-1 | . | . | CATSDLWSNTGELFF | TGTGCCACCAGTGATTTGTGGTCGAACACCGGGGAGCTGTTTTTT
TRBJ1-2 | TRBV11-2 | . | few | CASSLTDGAYGYTF | TGTGCCAGCTCGTTAACGGACGGGGCGTATGGCTACACCTTC
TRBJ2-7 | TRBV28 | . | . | CASTSGSHSYEQYF | TGTGCCAGCACCTCGGGCAGCCACTCCTACGAGCAGTACTTC
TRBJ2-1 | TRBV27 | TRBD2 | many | CASSPLQGLAIYNEQFF | TGTGCCAGCAGTCCCCTCCAGGGACTAGCGATCTACAATGAGCAGTTCTTC
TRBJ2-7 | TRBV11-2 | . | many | CATRVGVSSYEQYF | TGTGCCACGAGAGTAGGAGTGTCCTCCTACGAGCAGTACTTC
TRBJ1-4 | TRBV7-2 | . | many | CASSLGRAGEKLFF | TGTGCCAGCAGCCTGGGACGGGCGGGTGAAAAACTGTTTTTT
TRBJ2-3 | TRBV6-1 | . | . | CASSSSSDTQYF | TGTGCCAGCAGTTCAAGCTCAGATACGCAGTATTTT
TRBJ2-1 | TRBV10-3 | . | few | CAISVLPLREVGEQFF | TGTGCCATCAGTGTCCTACCCTTGCGGGAAGTTGGTGAGCAGTTCTTC
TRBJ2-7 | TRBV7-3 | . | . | CASSEQGGDEQYF | TGTGCCAGCAGCGAACAGGGGGGGGACGAGCAGTACTTC
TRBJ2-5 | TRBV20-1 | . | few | CSARDHWETQYF | TGCAGTGCTAGAGATCATTGGGAGACCCAGTACTTC
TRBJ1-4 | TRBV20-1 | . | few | CSARQGEKLFF | TGCAGTGCTAGACAGGGTGAAAAACTGTTTTTT
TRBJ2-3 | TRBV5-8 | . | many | CASSLGAGRADTQYF | TGTGCCAGCAGCTTGGGTGCGGGTCGAGCAGATACGCAGTATTTT
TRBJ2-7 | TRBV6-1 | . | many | CASKIYSSYEQYF | TGTGCCAGCAAAATCTACAGCTCCTACGAGCAGTACTTC
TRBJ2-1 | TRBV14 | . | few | CASSHSLNEQFF | TGTGCCAGCAGCCACTCACTGAACGAGCAGTTCTTC
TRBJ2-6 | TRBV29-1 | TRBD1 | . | CSAWTGGGGSGANVLTF | TGCAGCGCCTGGACAGGGGGAGGTGGTTCTGGGGCCAACGTCCTGACTTTC
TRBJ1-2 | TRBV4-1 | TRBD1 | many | CASSQDSKGAQMHGYTF | TGCGCCAGCAGCCAAGATAGTAAGGGGGCGCAGATGCATGGCTACACCTTC
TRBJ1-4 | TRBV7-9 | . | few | CASSLDWGAGDEKLFF | TGTGCCAGCAGCTTAGATTGGGGGGCCGGAGATGAAAAACTGTTTTTT
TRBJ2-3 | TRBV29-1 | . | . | CSVVPRLSDTQYF | TGCAGCGTTGTCCCCAGGTTATCGGATACGCAGTATTTT
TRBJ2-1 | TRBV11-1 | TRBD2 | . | CASSLEWTSGSGEQFF | TGTGCCAGCAGCCTGGAGTGGACTAGCGGGAGTGGAGAGCAGTTCTTC
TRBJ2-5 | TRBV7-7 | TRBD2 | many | CASSPGLAGGEETQYF | TGTGCTAGCAGCCCGGGACTAGCGGGAGGTGAAGAGACCCAGTACTTC
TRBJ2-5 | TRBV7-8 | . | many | CASSLIGVPETQYF | TGTGCCAGCAGCTTAATTGGGGTTCCGGAGACCCAGTACTTC
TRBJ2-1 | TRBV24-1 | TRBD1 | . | CATSDSQGAKIDEQFF | TGTGCCACCAGTGATTCCCAGGGGGCGAAGATAGATGAGCAGTTCTTC
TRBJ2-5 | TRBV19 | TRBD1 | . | CASATGVVETQYF | TGTGCCAGTGCGACAGGGGTGGTAGAGACCCAGTACTTC
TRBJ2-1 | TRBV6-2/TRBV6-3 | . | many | CASSPVGVRGEQFF | TGTGCCAGCAGCCCAGTGGGCGTCCGTGGTGAGCAGTTCTTC
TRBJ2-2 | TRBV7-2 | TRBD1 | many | CASSSRYRGSGELFF | TGTGCCAGCAGCTCCCGGTACAGGGGGAGCGGGGAGCTGTTTTTT
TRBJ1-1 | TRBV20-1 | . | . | CSAAPGYEAFF | TGCAGTGCTGCCCCGGGATACGAAGCTTTCTTT
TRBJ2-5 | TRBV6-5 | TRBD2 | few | CASNRGGSQETQYF | TGTGCCAGCAACCGCGGGGGGTCGCAAGAGACCCAGTACTTC
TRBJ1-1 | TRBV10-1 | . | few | CASKATVGNTEAFF | TGCGCCAGCAAAGCCACGGTCGGGAACACTGAAGCTTTCTTT
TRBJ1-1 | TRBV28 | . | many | CASSLKPGAREAFF | TGTGCCAGCAGCCTTAAACCTGGGGCCAGGGAAGCTTTCTTT
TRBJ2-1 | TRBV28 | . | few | CASGKNEQFF | TGTGCCAGCGGTAAGAATGAGCAGTTCTTC